This TCR beta chain was observed in a study of PD-L1 blockade in urothelial cancer (dated by TCRdb to the late 2010s). With respect to the entire study: All patients started therapy in about 2014 and received atezolizumab 1,200 mg intravenously every 3 weeks. About 85% of the roughly 29 patients were males with bladder-origin urothelial cancer, and 18 of 29 reported a prior smoking history. An ECOG performance status of 0 or 1 was recorded for the patients, and 0 to 3 prior chemotherapy regimens had been received by the patients. Blood samples were analyzed at two time points: 3 weeks after treatment start (second dose) and 6 weeks after treatment start. Blood samples gave median yields of around 150,000 T cells and approximately 80,000 unique TCRs, along with a median clonality of about 0.084. An exploratory multi-omic analysis was conducted of the somatic, immune and clinical correlates of response to PD-L1 blockade with atezolizumab in urothelial cancer. Pretreatment tumor samples, along with matched peripheral blood serially collected before and after atezolizumab treatment, were subjected to TCR sequencing. Durable clinical benefit meant progression-free survival longer than 6 months, and TCR features were also tested against progression-free and overall survival. In the same patients, whole exome sequencing and RNA sequencing of pretreatment tumors were performed in addition to TCR sequencing. Durable clinical benefit was achieved by nine patients but not by the remaining 20. Approximately 30 patients had pretreatment blood TCR-seq, around 24 had at least one posttreatment blood collection, and around 24 had tumor TCR-seq.

The germline V gene sets CDR1 to SQVTM and CDR2 to ANQGSEA. V is pruned by 5 bases and J by 4 bases, leaving 10 bases of the junction without a gene match. From its cysteine to its phenylalanine, the CDR3 spans 14 amino acids. Only the CDR3 DNA stays, 42 bases, in frame from base 1. Overall study outcomes, separate from this receptor: Improved progression-free and overall survival was found to be associated with pretreatment peripheral blood TCR clonality below the median. Greater expansion of tumor-associated TCR clones in peripheral blood 3 weeks after the start of treatment was observed in patients with durable benefit (n ≈ 22, p = 0.022). Because the sample size was small (n ≈ 30) and many of the analyses were exploratory, the results are meant to be hypothesis-generating.

A cohort of around 28 patients with locally advanced or metastatic urothelial carcinoma, treated at Memorial Sloan Kettering on a trial protocol, was included. Peripheral blood mononuclear cells were collected pretreatment and during treatment, with between 1 and 8 total time points per patient. The Qiagen DNeasy Blood extraction kit was used to purify genomic DNA from total PBMCs and tumor samples. PBMCs were collected pretreatment and during treatment, and were isolated and stored as previously described. This clone was counted a single time. There is no known antigen for this receptor. Within one base of it there is no much larger clone, and no base qualities were kept. Synthetic TCR analog templates were spiked into each PCR so that absolute template abundance could be estimated from read counts. The immunoSEQ assay used bias-controlled V and J gene primers to amplify TCRbeta CDR3 regions from genomic DNA. Sequencing of rearranged TCRbeta segments was performed at approximately 20X coverage. The authors processed their data as follows. Clustering was used to correct sequencing errors, and CDR3s were annotated against IMGT so that V, D and J genes could be assigned. Downstream analyses used only productive TCRbeta rearrangements, leaving out any out-of-frame or stop-codon sequences. To compute clonality, Shannon entropy was normalized by the log of the number of unique productive sequences and then subtracted from one. Clones differing between time points or between blood and tumor were identified using Fisher's exact test with Benjamini-Hochberg correction, with an adjusted p below 0.01 applied as the threshold. TCRdb carries this immuneACCESS record with in-frame sequences only. Its versions omit some clonotypes, under half of them owing to an unresolved V gene in the studies checked, with the rest unexplained. The V and J calls and the clone size are those of that table, but D and trimming were determined from the DNA. Recorded for this sample are more than 85,000 clones; around 90% of them occurred a single time. About 0.92% of the sample goes to the ten largest clones.

Sequences were derived from PBMCs, sampled around atezolizumab (anti-PD-L1) treatment. The TCR comes from a woman older than 75 with urothelial cancer. Here the chain combines TRBV29-1 and TRBJ1-2; TRBD1 matches 7 bases in the middle. CDR3 reads: CSVSPGTAVYGYTF. The bases are TGCAGCGTTAGCCCCGGGACAGCCGTCTATGGCTACACCTTC.